This note documents a single T cell receptor beta chain sequence. This clonotype has a handful of counts. The antigen this receptor binds is unknown. No much larger clone exists at a distance of one base, and base qualities are not known. The protocol used for the library was PCR. The instrument was an Illumina MiSeq. cDNA was made using SMARTScribe reverse transcriptase and a 5' template-switch oligo that added a universal priming site. Each cDNA molecule was tagged by a 12-nucleotide random unique molecular identifier (UMI) carried on the template-switch oligo. During reverse transcription, TCRbeta transcripts were targeted using chain-specific reverse primers. Uracil DNA glycosylase treatment removed residual template-switch adapters, and cDNA was purified with a Qiagen MinElute kit. The first PCR ran for around 25 cycles with KAPA HiFi HotStart ReadyMix and step-out primers, divided among four 50 microliter reactions. First-round PCR products were gel-purified before further amplification. Illumina Nextera adapters were attached in a second PCR of about 8 cycles, and the libraries were then purified and pooled. For each TCRbeta molecule, the UMI barcode was captured by a 50-nucleotide 5' read. In the authors' own workflow: The MIGEC toolkit was used to group reads by UMI into consensus reads. PEAR was used to merge forward and reverse consensus reads, producing the final reads. Identical UMI-sequence pairs found in more than one library were treated as cross-sample contamination and removed by a custom decontamination script. V(D)J assignment and CDR3 extraction were performed with MIGMAP, a wrapper around IgBLAST. A TCR clonotype was defined by an identical V gene, J gene and CDR3 amino acid sequence; no sequencing was done for CDR1 and CDR2. TCRdb trimmed the raw reads at Q25, called clones with MiXCR and kept productive beta chains. Rows merge per CDR3 protein into single entries with the most common DNA and genes. These V and J calls rely on TCRdb rather than the paper's analysis. Counted in this sample were just under 1,500 distinct CDR3 sequences; roughly two thirds of them appeared once. The ten largest clones take up 30% to 40% of the sample.

The data originate from a study of robustness of blood B and T cell sequencing (dated by TCRdb to between 2017 and 2018). For context, the study as a whole: The goal of the study was to figure out the amount of peripheral blood required to reliably characterize the TCRbeta and IgG repertoires of an individual. As technical replicates, two replicate TCRbeta cDNA libraries were prepared from one shared RNA pool derived from a single 10 ml draw. In each of the ten independently drawn blood samples, TCRbeta and IgG repertoires were quantified.

Summary of the overall study and its limitations: Overlap of rare TCRbeta clonotypes did not improve with pooling tubes, implying much larger blood volumes would be needed to capture them. Coverage of the top 10,000 TCRbeta clonotypes approached saturation when 3 or 4 tubes (roughly 26-45 ml blood) were combined. Evidence of cross-contamination, likely caused by batch processing, was seen in one pair of TCRbeta libraries, and the UMI-sequence pairs shared between the two libraries were removed. Of the top 10,000 TCRbeta clonotypes in one technical replicate library, roughly 95% were also found in the other technical replicate library. The 1,000 most abundant TCRbeta clonotypes from the pooled draws were found in every single 10 ml sample. A full plateau was not reached by TCRbeta rarefaction curves, suggesting under-sequencing or many low-abundance clonotypes. Immediate fractionation was required for EDTA tubes, so the use of EDTA tubes in multi-site collections was limited.

TCRbeta repertoires were quantified from mRNA rather than genomic DNA, which captures expressed receptors. Without cell sorting, buffy coat leukocytes were collected into Trizol, and RNA was extracted using the Direct-zol RNA MiniPrep Plus kit. To separate plasma, buffy coat and red blood cells, EDTA blood tubes were immediately centrifuged at 4 degrees C. Sequencing was performed on peripheral blood. The origin of this receptor is a human donor in good health.

The DNA sequence reads TGTGCCAGCAGCCTCCGACCCCTCTACGAGCAGTACTTC. It specifies CASSLRPLYEQYF. The chain joins TRBV7-3 to TRBJ2-7; confidence is insufficient to name the D gene. V and J are truncated by 5 bases and 3 bases respectively, leaving an intervening sequence of 11 bases. CDR1 and CDR2 are read off the germline V gene as SGHTA and FQGTGA. The CDR3 has 13 amino acids, counting the end cysteine and phenylalanine. Left in the record is the CDR3 DNA by itself, 39 bases read in frame from the first base.